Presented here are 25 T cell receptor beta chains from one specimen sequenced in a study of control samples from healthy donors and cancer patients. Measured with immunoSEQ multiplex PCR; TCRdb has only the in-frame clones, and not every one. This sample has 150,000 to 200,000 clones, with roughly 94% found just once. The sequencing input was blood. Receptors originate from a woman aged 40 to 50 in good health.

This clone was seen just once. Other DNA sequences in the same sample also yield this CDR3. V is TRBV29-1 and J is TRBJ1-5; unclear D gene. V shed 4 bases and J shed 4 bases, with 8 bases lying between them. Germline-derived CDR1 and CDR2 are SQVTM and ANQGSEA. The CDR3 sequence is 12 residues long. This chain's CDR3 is CSVAGRNQPQHF. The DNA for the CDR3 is TGCAGCGTTGCGGGCAGAAATCAGCCCCAGCATTTT. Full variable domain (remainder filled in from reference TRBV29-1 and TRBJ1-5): SAVISQKPSRDICQRGTSLTIQCQVDSQVTMMFWYRQQPGQSLTLIATANQGSEATYESGFVIDKFPISRPNLTFSTLTVSNMSPEDSSIYLCSVAGRNQPQHFGDGTRLSIL.

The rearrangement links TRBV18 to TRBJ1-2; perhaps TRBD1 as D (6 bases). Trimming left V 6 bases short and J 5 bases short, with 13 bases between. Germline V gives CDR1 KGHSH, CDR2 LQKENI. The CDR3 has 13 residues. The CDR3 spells CASSPRTDYGYTF. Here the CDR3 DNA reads TGTGCCAGCTCCCCCCGGACAGATTATGGCTACACCTTC.

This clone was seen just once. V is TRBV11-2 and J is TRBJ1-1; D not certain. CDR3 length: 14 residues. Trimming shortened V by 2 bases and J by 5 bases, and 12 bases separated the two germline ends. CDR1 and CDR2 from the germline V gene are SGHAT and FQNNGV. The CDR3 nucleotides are TGTGCCAGCAGCTTACTACTGCCCAGGACTGAAGCTTTCTTT. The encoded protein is CASSLLLPRTEAFF.

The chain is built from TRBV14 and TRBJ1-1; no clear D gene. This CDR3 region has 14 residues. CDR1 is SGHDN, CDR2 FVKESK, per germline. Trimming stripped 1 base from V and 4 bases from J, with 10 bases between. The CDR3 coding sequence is TGTGCCAGCAGCCAAGTGTACGGCGGCACTGAAGCTTTCTTT. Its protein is CASSQVYGGTEAFF.

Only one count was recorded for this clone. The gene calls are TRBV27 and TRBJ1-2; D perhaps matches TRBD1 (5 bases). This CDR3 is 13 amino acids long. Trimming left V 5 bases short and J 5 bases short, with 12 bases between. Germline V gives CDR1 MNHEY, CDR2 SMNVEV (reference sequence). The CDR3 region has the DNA TGTGCCAGCAGTCGTCGCGCAGGGTATGGCTACACCTTC. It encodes CASSRRAGYGYTF.

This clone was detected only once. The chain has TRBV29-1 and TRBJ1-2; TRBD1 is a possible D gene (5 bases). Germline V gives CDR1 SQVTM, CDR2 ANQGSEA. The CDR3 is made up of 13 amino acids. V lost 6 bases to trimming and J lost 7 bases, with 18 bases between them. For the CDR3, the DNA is TGCAGCGTCCTATCGGACACTAAGGGTGGCTACACCTTC. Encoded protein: CSVLSDTKGGYTF.

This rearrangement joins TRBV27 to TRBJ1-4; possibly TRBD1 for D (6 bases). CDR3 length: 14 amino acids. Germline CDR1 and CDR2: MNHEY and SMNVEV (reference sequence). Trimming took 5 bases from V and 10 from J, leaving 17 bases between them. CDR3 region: CASSPLEGRGKLFF. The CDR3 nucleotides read TGTGCCAGCAGTCCCCTGGAGGGCAGGGGAAAACTGTTTTTT.

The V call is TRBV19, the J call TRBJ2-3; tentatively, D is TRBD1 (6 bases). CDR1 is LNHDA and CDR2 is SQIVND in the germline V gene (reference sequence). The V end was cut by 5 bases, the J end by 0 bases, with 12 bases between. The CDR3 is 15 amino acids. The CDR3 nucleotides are TGTGCCAGTAGTCCCGGGACAACGAGCACAGATACGCAGTATTTT. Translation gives CASSPGTTSTDTQYF.

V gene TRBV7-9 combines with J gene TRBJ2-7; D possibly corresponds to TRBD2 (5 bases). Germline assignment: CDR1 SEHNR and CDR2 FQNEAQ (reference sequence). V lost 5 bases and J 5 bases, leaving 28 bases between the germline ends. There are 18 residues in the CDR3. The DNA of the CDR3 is TGTGCCAGCAGCCAACTCCAAGGTCGCGGGTACATCCCCCACGAGCAGTACTTC. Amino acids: CASSQLQGRGYIPHEQYF.

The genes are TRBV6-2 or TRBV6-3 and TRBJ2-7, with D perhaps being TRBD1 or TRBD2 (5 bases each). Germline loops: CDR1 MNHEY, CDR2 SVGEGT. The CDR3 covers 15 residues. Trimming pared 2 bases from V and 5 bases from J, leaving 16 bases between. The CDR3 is CASSYLQGPKNEQYF. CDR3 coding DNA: TGTGCCAGCAGTTACCTCCAGGGACCAAAGAACGAGCAGTACTTC.

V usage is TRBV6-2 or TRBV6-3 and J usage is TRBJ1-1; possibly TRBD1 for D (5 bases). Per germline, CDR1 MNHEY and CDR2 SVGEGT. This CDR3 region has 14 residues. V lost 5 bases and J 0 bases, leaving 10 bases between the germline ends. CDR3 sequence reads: CASSGTFLNTEAFF. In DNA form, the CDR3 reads TGTGCCAGCAGTGGGACGTTCTTGAACACTGAAGCTTTCTTT.

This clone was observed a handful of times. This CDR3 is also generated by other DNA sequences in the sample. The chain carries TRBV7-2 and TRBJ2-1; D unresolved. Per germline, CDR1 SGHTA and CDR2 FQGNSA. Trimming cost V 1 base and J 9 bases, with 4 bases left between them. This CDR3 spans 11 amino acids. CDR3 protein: CASSLGGEQFF. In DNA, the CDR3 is TGTGCCAGCAGCTTAGGGGGTGAGCAGTTCTTC.

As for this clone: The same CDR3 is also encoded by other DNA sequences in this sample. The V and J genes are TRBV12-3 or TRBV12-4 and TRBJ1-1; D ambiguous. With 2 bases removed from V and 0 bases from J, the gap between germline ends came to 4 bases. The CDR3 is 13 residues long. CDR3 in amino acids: CASSLLLNTEAFF. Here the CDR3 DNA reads TGTGCCAGCAGTTTACTCTTGAACACTGAAGCTTTCTTT.

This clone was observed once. CDR3 amino acids: CASSGTSGYNEQFF. For the CDR3, the DNA is TGTGCCAGCAGCGGGACTAGCGGGTACAATGAGCAGTTCTTC. This chain links TRBV5-6 with TRBJ2-1; 12 nucleotides agree with TRBD2. After removal of 4 bases from V and 4 bases from J, the junction contained 0 bases not matched to a gene. CDR3 length: 14 residues. The germline V gene has CDR1 SGHDT and CDR2 YYEEEE. Drawing the rest from reference TRBV5-6 and TRBJ2-1, the complete variable domain is DAGVTQSPTHLIKTRGQQVTLRCSPKSGHDTVSWYQQALGQGPQFIFQYYEEEERQRGNFPDRFSGHQFPNYSSELNVNALLLGDSALYLCASSGTSGYNEQFFGPGTRLTVL.

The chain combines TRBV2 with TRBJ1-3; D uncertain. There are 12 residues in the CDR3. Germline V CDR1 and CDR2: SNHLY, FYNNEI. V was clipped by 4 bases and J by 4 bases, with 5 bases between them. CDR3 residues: CASSVTGNTIYF. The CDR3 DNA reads TGTGCCAGCAGTGTTACAGGAAACACCATATATTTT. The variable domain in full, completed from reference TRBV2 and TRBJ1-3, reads EPEVTQTPSHQVTQMGQEVILRCVPISNHLYFYWYRQILGQKVEFLVSFYNNEISEKSEIFDDQFSVERPDGSNFTLKIRSTKLEDSAMYFCASSVTGNTIYFGEGSWLTVV.

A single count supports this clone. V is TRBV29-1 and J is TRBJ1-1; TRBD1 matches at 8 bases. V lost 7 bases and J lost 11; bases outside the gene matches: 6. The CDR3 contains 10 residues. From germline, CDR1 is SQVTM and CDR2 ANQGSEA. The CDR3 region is CSAWDRLAFF. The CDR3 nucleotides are TGCAGCGCTTGGGACAGGCTGGCTTTCTTT.

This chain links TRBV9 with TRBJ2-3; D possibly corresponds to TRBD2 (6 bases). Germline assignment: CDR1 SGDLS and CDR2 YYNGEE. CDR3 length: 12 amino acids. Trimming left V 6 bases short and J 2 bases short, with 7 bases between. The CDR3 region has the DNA TGTGCCAGCACGCGGGACACAGATACGCAGTATTTT. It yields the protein CASTRDTDTQYF.

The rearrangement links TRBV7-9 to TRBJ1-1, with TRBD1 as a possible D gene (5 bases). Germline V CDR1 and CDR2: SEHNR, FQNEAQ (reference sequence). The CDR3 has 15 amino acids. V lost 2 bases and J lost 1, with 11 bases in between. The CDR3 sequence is CASSLYGGTNTEAFF. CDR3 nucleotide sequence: TGTGCCAGCAGCTTATATGGGGGGACGAACACTGAAGCTTTCTTT.

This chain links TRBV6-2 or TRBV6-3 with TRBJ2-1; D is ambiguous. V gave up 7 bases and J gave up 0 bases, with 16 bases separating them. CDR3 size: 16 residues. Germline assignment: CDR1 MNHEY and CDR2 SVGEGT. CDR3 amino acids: CASTPTDASSYNEQFF. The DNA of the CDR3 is TGTGCCAGCACCCCCACGGACGCGAGCTCCTACAATGAGCAGTTCTTC.

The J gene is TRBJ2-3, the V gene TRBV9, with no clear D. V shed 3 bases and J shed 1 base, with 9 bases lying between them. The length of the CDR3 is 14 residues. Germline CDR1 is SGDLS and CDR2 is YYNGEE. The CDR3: CASSAIPGTDTQYF. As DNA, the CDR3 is TGTGCCAGCAGCGCGATCCCAGGCACAGATACGCAGTATTTT.

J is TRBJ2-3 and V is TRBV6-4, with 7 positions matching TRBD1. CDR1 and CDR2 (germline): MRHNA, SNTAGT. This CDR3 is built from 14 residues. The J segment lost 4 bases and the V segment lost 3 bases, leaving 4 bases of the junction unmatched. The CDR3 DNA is TGTGCCAGCAGTGATAAGGACAGGTCAGATACGCAGTATTTT. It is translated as CASSDKDRSDTQYF.

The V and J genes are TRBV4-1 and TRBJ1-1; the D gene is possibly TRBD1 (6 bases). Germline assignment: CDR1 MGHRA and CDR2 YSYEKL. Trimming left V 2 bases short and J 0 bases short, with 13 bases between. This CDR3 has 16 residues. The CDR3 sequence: CASSQLETGMNTEAFF. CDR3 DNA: TGCGCCAGCAGCCAACTTGAGACAGGAATGAACACTGAAGCTTTCTTT.

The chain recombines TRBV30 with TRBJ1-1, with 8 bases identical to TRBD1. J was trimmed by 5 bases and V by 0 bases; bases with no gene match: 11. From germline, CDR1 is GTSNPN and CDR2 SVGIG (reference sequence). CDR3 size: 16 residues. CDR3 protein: CAWSVGRQGWVTEAFF. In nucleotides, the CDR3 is TGTGCCTGGAGTGTAGGTAGACAGGGGTGGGTAACTGAAGCTTTCTTT.

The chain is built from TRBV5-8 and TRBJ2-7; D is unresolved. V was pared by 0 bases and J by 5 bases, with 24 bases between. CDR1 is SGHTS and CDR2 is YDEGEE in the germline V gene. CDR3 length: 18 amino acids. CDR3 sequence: CASSLDGPARSVMDEQYF. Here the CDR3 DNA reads TGTGCCAGCAGCTTGGATGGGCCGGCGAGGTCGGTGATGGACGAGCAGTACTTC.

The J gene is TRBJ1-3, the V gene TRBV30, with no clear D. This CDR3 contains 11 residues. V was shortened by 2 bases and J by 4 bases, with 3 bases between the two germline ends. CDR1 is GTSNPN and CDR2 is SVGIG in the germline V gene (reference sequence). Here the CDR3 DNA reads TGTGCCTGGAGTTCCGGAAACACCATATATTTT. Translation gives CAWSSGNTIYF.